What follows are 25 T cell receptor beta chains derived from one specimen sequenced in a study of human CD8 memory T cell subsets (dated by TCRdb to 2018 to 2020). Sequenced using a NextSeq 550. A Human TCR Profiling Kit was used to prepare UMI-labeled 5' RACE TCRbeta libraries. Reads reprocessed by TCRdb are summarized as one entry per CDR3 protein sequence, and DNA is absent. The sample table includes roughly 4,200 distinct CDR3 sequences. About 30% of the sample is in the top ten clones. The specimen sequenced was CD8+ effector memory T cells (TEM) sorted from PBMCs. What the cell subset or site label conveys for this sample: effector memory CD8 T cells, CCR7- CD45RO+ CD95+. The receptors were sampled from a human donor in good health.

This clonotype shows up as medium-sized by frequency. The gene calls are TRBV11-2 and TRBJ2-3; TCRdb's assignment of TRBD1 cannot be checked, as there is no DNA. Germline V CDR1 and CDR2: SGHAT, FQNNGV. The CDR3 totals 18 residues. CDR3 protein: CASSPRQGPGTGTDTQYF.

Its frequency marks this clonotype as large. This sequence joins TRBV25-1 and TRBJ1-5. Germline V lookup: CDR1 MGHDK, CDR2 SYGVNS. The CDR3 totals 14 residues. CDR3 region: CASSEMGHHQPQHF.

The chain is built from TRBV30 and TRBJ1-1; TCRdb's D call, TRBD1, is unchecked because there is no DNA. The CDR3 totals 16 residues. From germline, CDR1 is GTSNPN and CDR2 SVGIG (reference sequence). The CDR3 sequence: CAWSVLPSWAYTEAFF.

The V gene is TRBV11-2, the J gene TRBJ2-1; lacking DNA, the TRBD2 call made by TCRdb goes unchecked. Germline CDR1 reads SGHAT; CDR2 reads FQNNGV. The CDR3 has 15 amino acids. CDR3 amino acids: CASSSAAGEYNEQFF.

CDR3 in amino acids: CASSRDIYNEQFF. The chain uses TRBV19 and TRBJ2-1; TCRdb's assignment of TRBD1 cannot be checked, as there is no DNA. The CDR3 runs to 13 residues. Looked up from germline, CDR1 is LNHDA and CDR2 is SQIVND (reference sequence).

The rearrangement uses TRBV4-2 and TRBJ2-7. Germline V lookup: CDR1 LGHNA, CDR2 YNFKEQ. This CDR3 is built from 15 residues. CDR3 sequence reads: CASSQGTGSSYEQYF.

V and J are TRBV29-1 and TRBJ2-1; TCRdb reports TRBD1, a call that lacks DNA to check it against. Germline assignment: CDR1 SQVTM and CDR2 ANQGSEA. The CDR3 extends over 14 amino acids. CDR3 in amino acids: CSVETGLSYNEQFF.

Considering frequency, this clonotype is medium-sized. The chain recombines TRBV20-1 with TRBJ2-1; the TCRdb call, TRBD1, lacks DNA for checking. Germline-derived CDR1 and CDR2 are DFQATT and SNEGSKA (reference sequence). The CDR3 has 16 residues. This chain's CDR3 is CSAEGAGLTLYNEQFF.

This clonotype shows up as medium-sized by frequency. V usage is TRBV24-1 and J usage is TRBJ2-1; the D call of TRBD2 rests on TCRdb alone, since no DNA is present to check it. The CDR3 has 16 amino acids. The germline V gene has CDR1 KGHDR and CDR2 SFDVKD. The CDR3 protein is CATSELLPTSVNEQFF.

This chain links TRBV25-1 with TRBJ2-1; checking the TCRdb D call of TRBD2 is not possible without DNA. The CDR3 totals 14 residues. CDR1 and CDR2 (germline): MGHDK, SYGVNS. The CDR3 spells CASSETLASDEQFF.

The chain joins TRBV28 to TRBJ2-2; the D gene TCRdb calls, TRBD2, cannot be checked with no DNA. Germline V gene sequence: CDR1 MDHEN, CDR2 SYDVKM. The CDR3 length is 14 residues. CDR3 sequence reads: CASSFGGDTGELFF.

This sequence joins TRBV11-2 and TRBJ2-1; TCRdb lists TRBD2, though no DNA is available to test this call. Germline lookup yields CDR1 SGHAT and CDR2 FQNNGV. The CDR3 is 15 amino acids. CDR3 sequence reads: CASSRLADFYNEQFF.

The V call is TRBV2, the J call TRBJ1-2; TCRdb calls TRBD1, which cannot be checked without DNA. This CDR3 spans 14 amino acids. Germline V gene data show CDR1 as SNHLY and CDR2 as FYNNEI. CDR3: CASSPTESNYGYTF.

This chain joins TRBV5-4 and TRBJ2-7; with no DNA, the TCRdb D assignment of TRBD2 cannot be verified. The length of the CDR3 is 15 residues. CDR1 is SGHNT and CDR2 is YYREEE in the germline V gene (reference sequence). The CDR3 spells CASSPMGLGSYEQYF.

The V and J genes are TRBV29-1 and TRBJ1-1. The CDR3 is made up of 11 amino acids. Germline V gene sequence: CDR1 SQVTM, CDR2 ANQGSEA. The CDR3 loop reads CSVYQNTEAFF.

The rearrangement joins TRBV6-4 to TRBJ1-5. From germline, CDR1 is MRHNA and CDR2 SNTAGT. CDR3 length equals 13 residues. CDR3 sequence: CASSDSSNQPQHF.

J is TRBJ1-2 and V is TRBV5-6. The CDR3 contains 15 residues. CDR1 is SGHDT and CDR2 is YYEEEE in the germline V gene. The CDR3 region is CASSYFGVTNYGYTF. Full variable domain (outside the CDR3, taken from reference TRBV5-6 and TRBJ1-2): DAGVTQSPTHLIKTRGQQVTLRCSPKSGHDTVSWYQQALGQGPQFIFQYYEEEERQRGNFPDRFSGHQFPNYSSELNVNALLLGDSALYLCASSYFGVTNYGYTFGSGTRLTVV.

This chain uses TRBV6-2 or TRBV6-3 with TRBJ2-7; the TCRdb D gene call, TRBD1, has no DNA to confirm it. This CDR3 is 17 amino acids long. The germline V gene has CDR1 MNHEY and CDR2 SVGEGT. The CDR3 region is CASTYVAGTGGRYEQYF.

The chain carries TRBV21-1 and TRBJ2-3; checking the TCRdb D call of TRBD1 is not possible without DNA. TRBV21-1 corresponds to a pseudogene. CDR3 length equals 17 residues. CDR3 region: CASSKARSDTSTDTQYF.

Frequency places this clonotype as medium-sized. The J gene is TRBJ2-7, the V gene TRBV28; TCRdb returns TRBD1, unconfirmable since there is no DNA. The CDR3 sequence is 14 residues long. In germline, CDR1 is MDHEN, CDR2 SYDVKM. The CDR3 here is CATVEGTLTYEQYF.

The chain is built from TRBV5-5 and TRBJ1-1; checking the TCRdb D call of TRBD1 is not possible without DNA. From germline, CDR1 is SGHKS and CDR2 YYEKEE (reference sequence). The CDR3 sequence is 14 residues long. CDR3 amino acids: CASSLTQGATEAFF.

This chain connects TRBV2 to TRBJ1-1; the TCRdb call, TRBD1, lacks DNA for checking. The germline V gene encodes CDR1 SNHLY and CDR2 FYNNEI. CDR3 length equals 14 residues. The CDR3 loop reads CASGIRSPGNEAFF.

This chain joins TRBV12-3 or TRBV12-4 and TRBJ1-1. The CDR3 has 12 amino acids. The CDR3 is CASRLMNTEAFF.

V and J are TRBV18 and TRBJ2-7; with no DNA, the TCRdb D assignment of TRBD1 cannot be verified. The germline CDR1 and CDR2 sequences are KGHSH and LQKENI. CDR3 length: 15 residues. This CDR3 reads CASSPVRDRPYEQYF.

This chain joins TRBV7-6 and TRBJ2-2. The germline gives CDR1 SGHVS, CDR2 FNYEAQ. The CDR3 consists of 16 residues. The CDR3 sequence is CASSLATHENTGELFF.